The 6 T cell receptor beta chains presented below share a single source sample, sequenced in a study of T cells in localized non-small cell lung cancer. The assay was immunoSEQ multiplex PCR, and TCRdb's table has in-frame clones only and misses some. The repertoire holds fewer than 2,000 clones, almost 35% seen once, with approximately 12% in the top ten. The sample consisted of lung tumor tissue, taken before any cancer treatment. These receptors originate from a male donor aged 60 or over with stage III squamous cell lung carcinoma.

This clone has a handful of counts. V is TRBV9 and J is TRBJ2-2, with D unresolved. Germline loops: CDR1 SGDLS, CDR2 YYNGEE. CDR3 length equals 16 residues. Trimming removed 0 bases from V and 6 bases from J, with 15 bases in between. The CDR3 nucleotides read TGTGCCAGCAGCGTAGCACATGACCCTAGTTCCGGGGAGCTGTTTTTT. Translated, it gives CASSVAHDPSSGELFF.

The chain is built from TRBV1 and TRBJ1-5. TRBV1 is marked as a pseudogene. The CDR3 runs to 16 residues. The DNA for the CDR3 is TGCGCCAGCAGCCAAGTACAGATGGAGGATTTGCAGCCCCAGCATTTT. Translated, it gives CASSQVQMEDLQPQHF.

Sample share makes this clone medium-sized (0.01 to 0.1%). The chain couples TRBV11-3 to TRBJ2-7; no clear D. Germline lookup yields CDR1 SGHNT and CDR2 YENEEA. Trimming took off 3 bases at V and 1 base at J, with 10 bases between the two ends. The CDR3 extends over 14 amino acids. The CDR3 sequence is CASSFGQNSYEQYV. The CDR3 region has the DNA TGTGCCAGCAGCTTTGGTCAGAATTCCTACGAGCAGTACGTC.

The J gene is TRBJ1-1, the V gene TRBV19, with D possibly TRBD1 on 5 matching bases. There are 11 residues in the CDR3. CDR1 LNHDA and CDR2 SQIVND come from the germline V gene (reference sequence). The germline V and J ends were trimmed by 9 bases and 1 base, with 6 bases remaining between them. The CDR3: CASTGNTEAFF. Written as DNA, the CDR3 is TGTGCCAGCACAGGGAACACTGAAGCTTTCTTT.

This clone has only a few counts. CDR3 protein: CASSQEGLAGQETQYF. The CDR3 nucleotides read TGCGCCAGCAGCCAAGAGGGGCTAGCGGGGCAAGAGACCCAGTACTTC. V usage is TRBV1 and J usage is TRBJ2-5; TRBD2, the table's D call, was not compared with the DNA. TRBV1 is a documented pseudogene. The CDR3 is made up of 16 amino acids.

The chain recombines TRBV11-3 with TRBJ1-6; 9 nucleotides agree with TRBD1. With 4 bases clipped from V and 5 bases from J, the junction kept 3 bases outside the gene matches. This CDR3 is built from 15 residues. In germline, CDR1 is SGHNT, CDR2 YENEEA. The CDR3 loop is CASSWDRVNNSPLHF. DNA for the CDR3: TGTGCCAGCAGCTGGGACAGGGTGAATAATTCACCCCTCCACTTT.